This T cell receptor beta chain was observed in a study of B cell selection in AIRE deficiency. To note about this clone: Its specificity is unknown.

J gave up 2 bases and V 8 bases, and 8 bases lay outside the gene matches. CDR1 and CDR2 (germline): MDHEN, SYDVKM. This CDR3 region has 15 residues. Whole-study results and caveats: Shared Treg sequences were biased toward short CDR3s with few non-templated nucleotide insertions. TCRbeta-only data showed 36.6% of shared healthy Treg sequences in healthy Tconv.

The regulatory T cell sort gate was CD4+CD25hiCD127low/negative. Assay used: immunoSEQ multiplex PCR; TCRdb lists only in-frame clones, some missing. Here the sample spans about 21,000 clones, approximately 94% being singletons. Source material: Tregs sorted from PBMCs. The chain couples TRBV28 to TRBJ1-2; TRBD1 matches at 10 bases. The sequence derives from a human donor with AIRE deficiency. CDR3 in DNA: TGTGCCAGCCGGGACAGGGGCCCGACCAACTATGGCTACACCTTC. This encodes CASRDRGPTNYGYTF.